This T cell receptor (beta chain) was profiled in a study of blood T cells in healthy people across ages. Per germline, CDR1 LNHNV and CDR2 YYDKDF (reference sequence). This CDR3 region has 14 residues. Trimming took 0 bases from V and 9 from J, leaving 12 bases between them. Primed by a sample-barcoded 5' primer and a J-beta primer mix, a second PCR proceeded for about 6 to 12 cycles. TCRdb re-called the 5' RACE reads through MiXCR, storing one row per CDR3 protein. The sample holds 780,000 or so distinct CDR3 sequences, roughly 25% seen once. The table lists this clonotype with a few counts. What it binds is unknown. Total RNA was extracted at no less than 5.5 micrograms per sample. The study's findings and limits: PBMCs left unsorted prevented a conclusive naive versus antigen-experienced comparison.

The data also belong to a second study, concerning T cells of mothers and their children. As that study records: The whole RNA yield was converted to cDNA, roughly 1.5 ug per 15 ul. Biologically related mothers and children overlapped slightly more than unrelated pairs, a non-significant difference.

The chain uses TRBV15 and TRBJ2-1; perhaps TRBD2 as D (6 bases). This TCR came from a boy younger than 18 in good health. Sequences were obtained from blood. The CDR3 sequence is CATSRDLGRGEQFF. The DNA for the CDR3 is TGTGCCACCAGCAGAGATTTAGGGCGGGGTGAGCAGTTCTTC.